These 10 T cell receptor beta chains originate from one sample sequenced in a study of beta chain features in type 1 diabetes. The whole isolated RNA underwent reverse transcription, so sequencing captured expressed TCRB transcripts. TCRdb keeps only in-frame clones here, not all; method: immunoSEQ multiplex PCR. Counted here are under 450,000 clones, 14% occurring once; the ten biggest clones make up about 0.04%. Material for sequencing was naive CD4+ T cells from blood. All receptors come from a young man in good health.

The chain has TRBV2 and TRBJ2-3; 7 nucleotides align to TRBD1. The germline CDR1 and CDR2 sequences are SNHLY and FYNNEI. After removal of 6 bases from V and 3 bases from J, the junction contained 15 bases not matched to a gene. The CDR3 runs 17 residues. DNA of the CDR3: TGTGCCAGCAGCGGAGTGGGAAAGGGGGCCTCAACAGATACGCAGTATTTT. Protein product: CASSGVGKGASTDTQYF.

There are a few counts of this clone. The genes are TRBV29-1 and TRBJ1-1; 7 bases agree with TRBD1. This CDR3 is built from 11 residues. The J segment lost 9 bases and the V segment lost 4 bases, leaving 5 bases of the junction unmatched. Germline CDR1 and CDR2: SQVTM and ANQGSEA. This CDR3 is CSVGRGPQAFF. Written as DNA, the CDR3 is TGCAGCGTTGGGAGGGGGCCCCAAGCTTTCTTT.

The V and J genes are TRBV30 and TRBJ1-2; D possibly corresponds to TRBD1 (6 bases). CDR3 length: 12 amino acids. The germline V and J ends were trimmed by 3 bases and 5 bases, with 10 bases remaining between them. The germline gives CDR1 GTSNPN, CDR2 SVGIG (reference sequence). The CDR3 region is CAWSSTGYGYTF. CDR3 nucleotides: TGTGCCTGGAGCTCAACAGGGTATGGCTACACCTTC.

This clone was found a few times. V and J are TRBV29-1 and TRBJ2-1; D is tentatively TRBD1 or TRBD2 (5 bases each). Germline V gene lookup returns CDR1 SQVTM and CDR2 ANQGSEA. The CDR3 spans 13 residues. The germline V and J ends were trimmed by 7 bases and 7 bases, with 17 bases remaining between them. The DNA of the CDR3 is TGCAGCGCCCTTTGGGGGACGGGGAATGAGCAGTTCTTC. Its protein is CSALWGTGNEQFF.

The CDR3 nucleotides read TGTGCCAGCTCGCCGCGGACATACAATGAGCAGTTCTTC. This translates into CASSPRTYNEQFF. The rearrangement links TRBV18 to TRBJ2-1, with D perhaps matching TRBD1 (5 bases). V shed 6 bases and J shed 4 bases, with 10 bases lying between them. The CDR3 loop spans 13 amino acids. From germline, CDR1 is KGHSH and CDR2 LQKENI.

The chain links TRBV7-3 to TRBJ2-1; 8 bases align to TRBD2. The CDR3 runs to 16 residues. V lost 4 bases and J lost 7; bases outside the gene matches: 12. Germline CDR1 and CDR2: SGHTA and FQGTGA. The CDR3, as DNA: TGTGCCAGCAGCTCACGTGAGATAGCGGGATATAATGAGCAGTTCTTC. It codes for CASSSREIAGYNEQFF.

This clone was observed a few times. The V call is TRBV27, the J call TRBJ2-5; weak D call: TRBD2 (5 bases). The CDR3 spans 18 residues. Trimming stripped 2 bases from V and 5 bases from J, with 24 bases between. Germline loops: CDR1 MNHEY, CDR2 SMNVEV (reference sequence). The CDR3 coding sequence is TGTGCCAGCAGTTTACGGTTTATGGGAACACTAGATGGGGAGACCCAGTACTTC. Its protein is CASSLRFMGTLDGETQYF.

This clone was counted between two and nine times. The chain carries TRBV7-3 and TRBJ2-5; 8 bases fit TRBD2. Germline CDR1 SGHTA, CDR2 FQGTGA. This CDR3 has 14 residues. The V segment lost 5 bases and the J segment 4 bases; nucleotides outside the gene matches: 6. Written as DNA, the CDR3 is TGTGCCAGCAGCGAGACTAGCGACTCAGAGACCCAGTACTTC. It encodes CASSETSDSETQYF.

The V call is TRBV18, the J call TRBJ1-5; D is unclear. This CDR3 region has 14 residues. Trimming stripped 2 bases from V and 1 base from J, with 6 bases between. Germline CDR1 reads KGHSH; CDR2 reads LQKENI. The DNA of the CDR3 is TGTGCCAGCTCACCAGCCAGGAGCAATCAGCCCCAGCATTTT. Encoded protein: CASSPARSNQPQHF.

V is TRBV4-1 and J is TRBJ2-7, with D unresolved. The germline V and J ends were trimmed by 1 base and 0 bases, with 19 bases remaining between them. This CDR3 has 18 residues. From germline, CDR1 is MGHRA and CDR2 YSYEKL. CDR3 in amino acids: CASSQGIEAAHLSYEQYF. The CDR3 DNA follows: TGCGCCAGCAGCCAAGGGATCGAGGCCGCCCACCTCTCCTACGAGCAGTACTTC.